This T cell receptor beta chain was recovered during a study of Ad26.COV2.S vaccination and SARS-CoV-2 variants. Treatment reported: some 19 received Ad26.COV2.S at low or high dose, single or two shots; five or six received placebo; per-sample allocation not given. Sample collection was performed on day 63 after the first vaccine or placebo injection. Sequencing used immunoSEQ multiplex PCR; TCRdb keeps in-frame clones, though not all of them. The sample has roughly 350,000 clones; around 89% are singletons. The trim removed 5 bases at V and 2 bases at J, leaving 5 bases unmatched. Germline V gene lookup returns CDR1 SGHAT and CDR2 FQNNGV. The CDR3 sequence is 15 residues long.

The sequence was obtained from a person between 18 and 59 years old who received the Ad26.COV2.S COVID-19 vaccine or a placebo. This rearrangement joins TRBV11-2 to TRBJ1-3, with 8 bases lining up with TRBD1. The material sequenced was peripheral blood, taken in a trial of Ad26.COV2.S vaccine versus placebo. The CDR3 protein is CASSRDRLAGNTIYF. The CDR3 bases are TGTGCCAGCAGCCGGGACAGGCTTGCTGGAAACACCATATATTTT.